Below are 27 T cell receptor beta chains sequenced from a single sample in a study of cytomegalovirus exposure and HLA in healthy donors. TCRdb's copy holds only in-frame clones and misses some; the assay was immunoSEQ multiplex PCR. The table includes about 260,000 clones, about 90% detected once. The sequenced sample was PBMCs. The receptors shown here come from a woman aged 25-40 years in good health and CMV-seronegative.

This chain's CDR3 is CASSKSGQSTDTQYF. The CDR3 DNA follows: TGTGCCAGCAGCAAGTCGGGACAGAGCACAGATACGCAGTATTTT. The J gene is TRBJ2-3, the V gene TRBV9; 7 bases are shared with TRBD1. The V and J ends lost 4 bases and 0 bases, in that order; junction bases with no gene match: 5. From germline, CDR1 is SGDLS and CDR2 YYNGEE. CDR3 length: 15 residues.

The CDR3 DNA is TGTGCCAGCAGTGACTCGGGACACTACACAGATACGCAGTATTTT. Translating it yields CASSDSGHYTDTQYF. V and J are TRBV6-1 and TRBJ2-3, with D possibly matching TRBD1 (6 bases). The CDR3 covers 15 residues. The ends were cut back, 3 bases at V and 2 bases at J, with 12 bases in the middle. The germline V gene encodes CDR1 MNHNS and CDR2 SASEGT.

This chain joins TRBV6-6 and TRBJ1-1; D not resolved. CDR3 length: 13 amino acids. Per germline, CDR1 MNHNY and CDR2 SVGAGI (reference sequence). V lost 2 bases to trimming and J lost 1 base, with 5 bases between them. This chain's CDR3 is CASSYDGNTEAFF. CDR3 in DNA: TGTGCCAGCAGTTACGACGGGAACACTGAAGCTTTCTTT.

The chain uses TRBV6-5 and TRBJ2-3; perhaps TRBD2 as D (5 bases). Per the germline V gene, CDR1 is MNHEY and CDR2 is SVGAGI. Trimming pared 3 bases from V and 4 bases from J, leaving 11 bases between. The CDR3 has 14 amino acids. In DNA form, the CDR3 reads TGTGCCAGCAGTTATAGGGAGAATCCAGATACGCAGTATTTT. It yields the protein CASSYRENPDTQYF.

This chain links TRBV2 with TRBJ2-1; 12 bases map to TRBD2. The CDR3 sequence is 17 residues long. Germline lookup yields CDR1 SNHLY and CDR2 FYNNEI. The V gene end was trimmed by 3 bases and the J gene end by 2 bases; junction bases not matched to a gene: 5. The CDR3 coding sequence is TGTGCCAGCAGTGAGGAGACTAGCGGGAGCCCCTACAATGAGCAGTTCTTC. This gives the protein CASSEETSGSPYNEQFF.

The J gene is TRBJ2-7, the V gene TRBV11-2; no firm D call. In germline, CDR1 is SGHAT, CDR2 FQNNGV. V was clipped by 5 bases and J by 7 bases, with 12 bases between them. CDR3 length: 12 residues. CDR3 sequence: CASSPLTGEQYF. CDR3 in DNA: TGTGCCAGCAGCCCTCTCACTGGGGAGCAGTACTTC.

The chain carries TRBV9 and TRBJ2-3; D is possibly TRBD2 (6 bases). The CDR3 totals 15 residues. Germline V lookup: CDR1 SGDLS, CDR2 YYNGEE. Trimming removed 4 bases from V and 2 bases from J, with 14 bases in between. CDR3 loop: CASSSGTSYTDTQYF. The CDR3, as DNA: TGTGCCAGCAGCTCCGGGACTTCCTACACAGATACGCAGTATTTT.

This rearrangement joins TRBV15 to TRBJ1-1; D gene ambiguous. The CDR3 contains 16 residues. Germline lookup yields CDR1 LNHNV and CDR2 YYDKDF (reference sequence). Between the trimmed V and J ends, which lost 1 base and 1 base, there was a span of 13 bases. The CDR3 is CATSRVSGPSNTEAFF. DNA of the CDR3: TGTGCCACCAGCAGAGTTAGCGGGCCGTCGAACACTGAAGCTTTCTTT.

The J gene is TRBJ1-5, the V gene TRBV19, with unresolved D. Germline V gives CDR1 LNHDA, CDR2 SQIVND (reference sequence). V was cut by 8 bases and J by 2 bases, with 13 bases left in between. This CDR3 is built from 14 residues. The CDR3 reads CASDTTGGNQPQHF. The CDR3 DNA reads as TGTGCCAGTGATACGACGGGCGGCAATCAGCCCCAGCATTTT.

This clone was recorded only once. This chain links TRBV7-2 with TRBJ1-2, with D hard to call. This CDR3 spans 13 amino acids. V was cut by 5 bases and J by 8 bases, with 15 bases left in between. Germline lookup yields CDR1 SGHTA and CDR2 FQGNSA. The CDR3 DNA reads TGTGCCAGCAGCCAGCGCAGGTTGGAAGGCTACACCTTC. Protein: CASSQRRLEGYTF.

This chain links TRBV5-1 with TRBJ2-3; no reliable D call. Germline V gene sequence: CDR1 SGHRS, CDR2 YFSETQ. Trimming removed 0 bases from V and 4 bases from J, with 6 bases in between. The CDR3 loop spans 13 amino acids. The CDR3 bases are TGCGCCAGCAGCTTGGAAAGGGCAGATACGCAGTATTTT. Amino acids: CASSLERADTQYF.

The table lists this clone with a count of one. The V call is TRBV7-2, the J call TRBJ2-5, with D unclear. CDR1 SGHTA and CDR2 FQGNSA come from the germline V gene. The V and J ends lost 1 base and 0 bases respectively, with 3 bases between them. This CDR3 region has 13 residues. The CDR3 bases are TGTGCCAGCAGCTTAGAGTACCAAGAGACCCAGTACTTC. Translating gives CASSLEYQETQYF.

The chain employs TRBV9 and TRBJ1-1; 7 positions agree with TRBD1. V lost 2 bases to trimming and J lost 3 bases; unmatched junction nucleotides: 1. Germline loops: CDR1 SGDLS, CDR2 YYNGEE. CDR3 size: 13 residues. The CDR3 DNA follows: TGTGCCAGCAGCGTCCAGGGGGACACTGAAGCTTTCTTT. Its translation: CASSVQGDTEAFF.

Concerning this clone itself: Different DNA sequences within this sample yield the same CDR3. The chain joins TRBV27 to TRBJ2-7, with D possibly matching TRBD1 (5 bases). Trimming took off 4 bases at V and 2 bases at J, with 9 bases between the two ends. The CDR3 spans 13 residues. CDR1 is MNHEY and CDR2 is SMNVEV in the germline V gene (reference sequence). The CDR3 DNA follows: TGTGCCAGCAGTTGGGGCAGGGCCTACGAGCAGTACTTC. This gives the protein CASSWGRAYEQYF.

This rearrangement joins TRBV7-8 to TRBJ2-5, with TRBD2 matching over 11 bases. With V trimmed by 5 bases and J by 2 bases, 7 bases remained unmatched. The CDR3 is 16 amino acids. CDR1 and CDR2 from the germline V gene are SGHVS and FQNEAQ. For the CDR3, the DNA is TGTGCCAGCAGCCCCTTAGCGGGAGGGCGGCAAGAGACCCAGTACTTC. Translating gives CASSPLAGGRQETQYF.

The chain couples TRBV7-6 to TRBJ2-3; D is undetermined. V was cut by 0 bases and J by 6 bases, with 4 bases left in between. The germline gives CDR1 SGHVS, CDR2 FNYEAQ. The CDR3 is 12 amino acids. The CDR3 region has the DNA TGTGCCAGCAGCTTAGCGCCCGATACGCAGTATTTT. Translated: CASSLAPDTQYF.

This clone was observed a few times. The chain carries TRBV4-2 and TRBJ2-7, with TRBD2 matching 10 bases. Germline assignment: CDR1 LGHNA and CDR2 YNFKEQ. Trimming took 0 bases from V and 3 from J; bases not matched to a gene: 11. CDR3 length: 18 amino acids. The CDR3 coding sequence is TGTGCCAGCAGCCAAGATCGTGTTGCTAGCGGGGGACTCTACGAGCAGTACTTC. Protein sequence: CASSQDRVASGGLYEQYF.

In its sample, this clone was seen a few times. The chain joins TRBV27 to TRBJ1-2; D ambiguous. The CDR3 extends over 13 amino acids. The V and J ends lost 5 bases and 2 bases respectively, with 9 bases between them. CDR1 is MNHEY, CDR2 SMNVEV, per germline (reference sequence). CDR3 sequence (DNA): TGTGCCAGCAGTCGCATTGGAAACTATGGCTACACCTTC. This translates into CASSRIGNYGYTF.

The V gene is TRBV11-1, the J gene TRBJ2-2; D possibly corresponds to TRBD2 (6 bases). The V gene lost 3 bases and the J gene lost 6 bases, with 8 bases spanning the gap. Germline CDR1 and CDR2: SGHAT and FQDESV (reference sequence). This CDR3 is built from 13 residues. CDR3 protein: CASSLGGPGELFF. The CDR3 DNA reads TGTGCCAGCAGCTTGGGGGGACCCGGGGAGCTGTTTTTT.

This chain links TRBV6-5 with TRBJ2-7; the match to TRBD1 covers 8 bases. Trimming took 6 bases from V and 3 from J; bases not matched to a gene: 10. The CDR3 has 15 residues. Germline CDR1 and CDR2: MNHEY and SVGAGI. CDR3 protein: CASRSEQGVSYEQYF. The CDR3 DNA sequence: TGTGCCAGCAGATCAGAACAGGGGGTCAGCTACGAGCAGTACTTC.

The chain is built from TRBV30 and TRBJ1-2; no clear D gene. Germline CDR1 is GTSNPN and CDR2 is SVGIG (reference sequence). The length of the CDR3 is 11 residues. V lost 0 bases, J lost 8 bases, and 7 bases lay in between. Here the CDR3 DNA reads TGTGCCTGGAGTGTACGGCAGGGCTACACCTTC. Its protein is CAWSVRQGYTF.

V gene TRBV6-5 combines with J gene TRBJ2-5; 8 positions agree with TRBD1. There are 16 residues in the CDR3. CDR1 is MNHEY, CDR2 SVGAGI, per germline. Unmatched junction bases numbered 4, after V lost 0 bases and J lost 1 base. CDR3 amino acids: CASSYSRRGLQETQYF. The CDR3 nucleotides are TGTGCCAGCAGTTACTCTCGCAGGGGGCTCCAAGAGACCCAGTACTTC.

The V and J genes are TRBV6-6 and TRBJ2-1, with TRBD1 as a possible D gene (6 bases). With 6 bases removed from V and 6 bases from J, the gap between germline ends came to 15 bases. The CDR3 runs to 14 residues. CDR1 is MNHNY and CDR2 is SVGAGI in the germline V gene (reference sequence). For the CDR3, the DNA is TGTGCCAGCAGGTCACAGCAGGGGTCCAATGAGCAGTTCTTC. It is translated as CASRSQQGSNEQFF.

V and J are TRBV29-1 and TRBJ1-1; D unresolved. The CDR3 totals 10 residues. Trimming cost V 6 bases and J 0 bases, with 2 bases left between them. Germline CDR1 is SQVTM and CDR2 is ANQGSEA. The CDR3 loop reads CSVLNTEAFF. In DNA form, the CDR3 reads TGCAGCGTCCTGAACACTGAAGCTTTCTTT.

CDR3 loop: CASSLRLAGVSEQFF. The CDR3 nucleotides read TGTGCCAGCAGCCTAAGACTAGCGGGAGTCAGTGAGCAGTTCTTC. This chain links TRBV9 with TRBJ2-1, with 12 positions matching TRBD2. Germline assignment: CDR1 SGDLS and CDR2 YYNGEE. V shed 4 bases and J 9 bases; nucleotides not matched to a gene: 8. The CDR3 has 15 amino acids.

The chain has TRBV5-1 and TRBJ2-2; 7 positions match TRBD1. CDR3 size: 15 residues. J gave up 1 base and V 4 bases, and 4 bases lay outside the gene matches. Germline CDR1 and CDR2: SGHRS and YFSETQ. The CDR3 sequence: CASSHRQGNTGELFF. The CDR3 nucleotides are TGCGCCAGCAGCCACCGACAGGGGAACACCGGGGAGCTGTTTTTT.

The chain joins TRBV5-1 to TRBJ2-1, with TRBD1 matching over 9 bases. Trimming took 7 bases from V and 7 from J; bases not matched to a gene: 15. This CDR3 has 16 residues. CDR1 and CDR2 from the germline V gene are SGHRS and YFSETQ. As DNA, the CDR3 is TGCGCCAGCGCCACTAGAGTTCGGGACAGGGAGAATGAGCAGTTCTTC. It is translated as CASATRVRDRENEQFF.